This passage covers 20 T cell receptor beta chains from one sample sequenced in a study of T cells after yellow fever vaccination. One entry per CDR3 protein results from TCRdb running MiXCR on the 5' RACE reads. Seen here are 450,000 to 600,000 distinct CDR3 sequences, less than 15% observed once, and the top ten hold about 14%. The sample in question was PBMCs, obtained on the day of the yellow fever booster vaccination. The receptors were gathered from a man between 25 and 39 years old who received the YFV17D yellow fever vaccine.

As DNA, the CDR3 is TGTGCCACCAGCAGAGATTTAGGAGGAGCACTTCGTTCAAGGGCTTTCTTT. As protein: CATSRDLGGALRSRAFF. The V call is TRBV15, the J call TRBJ1-1; D gene uncertain. Germline lookup yields CDR1 LNHNV and CDR2 YYDKDF (reference sequence). The V and J ends lost 0 bases and 11 bases respectively, with 25 bases between them. This CDR3 contains 17 residues.

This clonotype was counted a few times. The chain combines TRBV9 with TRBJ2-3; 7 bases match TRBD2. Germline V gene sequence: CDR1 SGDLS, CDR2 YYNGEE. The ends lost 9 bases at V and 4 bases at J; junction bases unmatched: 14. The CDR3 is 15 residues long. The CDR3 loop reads CATSPVGGTPDTQYF. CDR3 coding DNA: TGTGCCACCTCCCCGGTGGGGGGGACGCCAGATACGCAGTATTTT.

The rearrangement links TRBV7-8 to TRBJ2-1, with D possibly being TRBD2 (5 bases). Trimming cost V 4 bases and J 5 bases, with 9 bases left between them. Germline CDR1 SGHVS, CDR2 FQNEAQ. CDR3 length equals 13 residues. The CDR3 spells CASSSWENNEQFF. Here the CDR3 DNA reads TGTGCCAGCAGCTCTTGGGAGAACAATGAGCAGTTCTTC.

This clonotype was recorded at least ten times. The DNA of the CDR3 is TGTGCCAGCAGTTTATTAGTGGGGAGCGACTACAATGAGCAGTTCTTC. Translation gives CASSLLVGSDYNEQFF. The J gene is TRBJ2-1, the V gene TRBV28, with D possibly TRBD2 on 5 matching bases. Trimming removed 1 base at V and 3 bases at J, with 13 bases between. The CDR3 has 16 residues. Germline V gene data show CDR1 as MDHEN and CDR2 as SYDVKM. Variable domain in full (rest from reference TRBV28 and TRBJ2-1): DVKVTQSSRYLVKRTGEKVFLECVQDMDHENMFWYRQDPGLGLRLIYFSYDVKMKEKGDIPEGYSVSREKKERFSLILESASTNQTSMYLCASSLLVGSDYNEQFFGPGTRLTVL.

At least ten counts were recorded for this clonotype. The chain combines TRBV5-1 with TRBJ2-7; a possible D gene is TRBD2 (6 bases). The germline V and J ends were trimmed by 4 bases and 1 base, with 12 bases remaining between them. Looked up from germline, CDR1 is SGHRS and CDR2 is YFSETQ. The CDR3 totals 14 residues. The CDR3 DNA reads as TGCGCCAGCAGCCTGGGAGGAACATCCTACGAGCAGTACTTC. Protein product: CASSLGGTSYEQYF.

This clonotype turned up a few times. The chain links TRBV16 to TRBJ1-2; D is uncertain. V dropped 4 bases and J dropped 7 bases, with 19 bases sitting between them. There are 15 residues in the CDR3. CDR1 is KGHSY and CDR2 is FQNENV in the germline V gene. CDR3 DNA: TGTGCCAGCAGCCCCATTGTCGGAGCTCCCTTTGGCTACACCTTC. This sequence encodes CASSPIVGAPFGYTF.

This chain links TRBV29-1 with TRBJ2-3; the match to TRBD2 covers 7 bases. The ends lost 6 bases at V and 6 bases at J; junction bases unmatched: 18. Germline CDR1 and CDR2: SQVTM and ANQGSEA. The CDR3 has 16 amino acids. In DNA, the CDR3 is TGCAGCGTGGGGGGATTACTAGCGAGGGGCGGCGATACGCAGTATTTT. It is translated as CSVGGLLARGGDTQYF.

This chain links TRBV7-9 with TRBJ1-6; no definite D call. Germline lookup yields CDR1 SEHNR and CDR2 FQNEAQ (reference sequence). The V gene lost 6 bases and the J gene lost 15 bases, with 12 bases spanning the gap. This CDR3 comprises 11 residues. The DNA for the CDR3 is TGTGCCAGCAGTTTCGACATGGACCTCCACTTT. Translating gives CASSFDMDLHF.

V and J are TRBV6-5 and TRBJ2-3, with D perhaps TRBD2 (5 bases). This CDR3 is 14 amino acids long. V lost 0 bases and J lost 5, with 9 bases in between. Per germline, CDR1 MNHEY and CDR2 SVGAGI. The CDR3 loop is CASSYSGAGDTQYF. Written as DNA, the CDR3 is TGTGCCAGCAGTTACTCTGGTGCGGGAGATACGCAGTATTTT.

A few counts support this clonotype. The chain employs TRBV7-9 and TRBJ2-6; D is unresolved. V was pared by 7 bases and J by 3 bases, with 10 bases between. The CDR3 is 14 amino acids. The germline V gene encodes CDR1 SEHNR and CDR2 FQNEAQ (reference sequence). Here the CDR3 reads CASTVFRGANVLTF. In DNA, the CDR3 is TGTGCCAGCACCGTATTCCGTGGGGCCAACGTCCTGACTTTC.

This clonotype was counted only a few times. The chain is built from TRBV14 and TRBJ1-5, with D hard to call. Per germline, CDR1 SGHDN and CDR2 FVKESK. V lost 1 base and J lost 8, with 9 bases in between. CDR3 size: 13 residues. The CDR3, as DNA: TGTGCCAGCAGCCAAGGGCAGAGGGAGCCCCAGCATTTT. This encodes CASSQGQREPQHF.

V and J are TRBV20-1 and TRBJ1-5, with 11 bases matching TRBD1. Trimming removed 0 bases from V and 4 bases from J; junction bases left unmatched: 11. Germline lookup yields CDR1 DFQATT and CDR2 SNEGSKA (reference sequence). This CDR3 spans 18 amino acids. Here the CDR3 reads CSARDIFSGQGGNQPQHF. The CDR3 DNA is TGCAGTGCTAGAGATATTTTCTCGGGACAGGGGGGGAATCAGCCCCAGCATTTT.

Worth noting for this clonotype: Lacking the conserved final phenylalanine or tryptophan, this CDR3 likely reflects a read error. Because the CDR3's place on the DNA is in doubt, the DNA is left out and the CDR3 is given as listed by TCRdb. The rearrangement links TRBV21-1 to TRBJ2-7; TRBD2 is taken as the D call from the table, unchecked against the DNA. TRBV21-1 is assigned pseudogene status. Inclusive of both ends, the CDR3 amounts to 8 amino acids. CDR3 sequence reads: CASSKTAG.

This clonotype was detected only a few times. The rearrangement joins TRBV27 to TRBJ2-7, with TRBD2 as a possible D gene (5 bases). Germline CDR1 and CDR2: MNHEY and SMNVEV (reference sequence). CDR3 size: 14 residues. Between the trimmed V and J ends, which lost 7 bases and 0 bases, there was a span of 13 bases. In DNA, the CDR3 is TGTGCCAGCAAGCTAGGAGGCAGCTCCTACGAGCAGTACTTC. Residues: CASKLGGSSYEQYF.

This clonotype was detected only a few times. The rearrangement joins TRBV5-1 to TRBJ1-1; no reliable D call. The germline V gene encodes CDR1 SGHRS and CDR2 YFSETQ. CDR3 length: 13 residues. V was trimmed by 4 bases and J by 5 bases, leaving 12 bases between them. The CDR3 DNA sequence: TGCGCCAGCAGCCCGGTCGTGAGAACTGAAGCTTTCTTT. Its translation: CASSPVVRTEAFF.

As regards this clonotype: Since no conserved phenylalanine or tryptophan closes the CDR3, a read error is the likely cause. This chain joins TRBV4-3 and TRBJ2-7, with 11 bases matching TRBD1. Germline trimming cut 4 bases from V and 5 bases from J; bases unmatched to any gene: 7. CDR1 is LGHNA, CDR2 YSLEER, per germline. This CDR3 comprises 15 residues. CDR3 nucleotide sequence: TGCGCCAGCAGCCCGAGGACAGGGGGCTTCGACGAGCAGTACATC. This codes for CASSPRTGGFDEQYI.

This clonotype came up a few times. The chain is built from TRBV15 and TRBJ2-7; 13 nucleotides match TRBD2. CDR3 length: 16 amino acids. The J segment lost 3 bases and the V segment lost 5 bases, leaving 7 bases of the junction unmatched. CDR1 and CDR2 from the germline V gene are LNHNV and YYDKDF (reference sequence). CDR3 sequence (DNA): TGTGCCACCAGCCCACAACTAGCGGGAGGGAGCTACGAGCAGTACTTC. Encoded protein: CATSPQLAGGSYEQYF. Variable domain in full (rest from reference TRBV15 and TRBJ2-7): DAMVIQNPRYQVTQFGKPVTLSCSQTLNHNVMYWYQQKSSQAPKLLFHYYDKDFNNEADTPDNFQSRRPNTSFCFLDIRSPGLGDTAMYLCATSPQLAGGSYEQYFGPGTRLTVT.

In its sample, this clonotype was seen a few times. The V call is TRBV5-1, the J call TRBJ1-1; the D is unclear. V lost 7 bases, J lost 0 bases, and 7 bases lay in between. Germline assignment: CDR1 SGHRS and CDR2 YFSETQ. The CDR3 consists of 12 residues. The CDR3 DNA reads TGCGCCAGCGGTGACTTGAACACTGAAGCTTTCTTT. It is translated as CASGDLNTEAFF.

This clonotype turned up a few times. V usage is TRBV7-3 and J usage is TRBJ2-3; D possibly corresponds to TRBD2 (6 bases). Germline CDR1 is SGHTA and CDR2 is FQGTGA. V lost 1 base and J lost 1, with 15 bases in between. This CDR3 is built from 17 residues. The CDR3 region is CASSLNPPGVGTDTQYF. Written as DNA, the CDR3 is TGTGCCAGCAGCTTAAATCCCCCGGGAGTTGGCACAGATACGCAGTATTTT. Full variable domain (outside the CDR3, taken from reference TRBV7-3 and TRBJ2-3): GAGVSQTPSNKVTEKGKYVELRCDPISGHTALYWYRQSLGQGPEFLIYFQGTGAADDSGLPNDRFFAVRPEGSVSTLKIQRTERGDSAVYLCASSLNPPGVGTDTQYFGPGTRLTVL.

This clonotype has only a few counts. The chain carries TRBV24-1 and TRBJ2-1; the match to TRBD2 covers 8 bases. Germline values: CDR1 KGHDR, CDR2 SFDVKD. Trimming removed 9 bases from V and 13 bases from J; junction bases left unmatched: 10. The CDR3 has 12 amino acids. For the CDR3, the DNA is TGTGCCACCGCCCCTACTAGCGGCTCTCAGTTCTTC. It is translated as CATAPTSGSQFF.